The sequence of this TCR beta chain was determined in a study of T cell responses to AZD1222 COVID-19 vaccine. This table comes from immunoSEQ multiplex PCR, and its TCRdb copy is limited to in-frame clones, with some not included. The sample has about 150,000 clones; approximately 90% are singletons. Trimming pared 0 bases from V and 10 bases from J, leaving 12 bases between. Germline V CDR1 and CDR2: MNHEY, SVGAGI. The CDR3 totals 13 residues. This TCR derives from an adult in good health. Sequencing was performed on peripheral blood, taken on day 0 of MenACWY control vaccination. This rearrangement joins TRBV6-5 to TRBJ1-1, with D uncertain. CDR3 sequence reads: CASSYSMAEGAFF. As DNA, the CDR3 is TGTGCCAGCAGTTACTCGATGGCCGAGGGAGCTTTCTTT.